Shown below are 19 T cell receptor beta chains from a single sample sequenced in a study of CD8 T cells in Susac syndrome. RNA in amounts of roughly 0.5 to 1 ug was reverse transcribed with random hexamers. In TCRdb, the immunoSEQ multiplex PCR reads were re-called with MiXCR into one record per CDR3 protein. The top ten clones hold over 0.11% of a sample with 150,000 to 200,000 distinct CDR3 sequences, approximately 92% of them seen once. Sequencing input: CD4+ T cells from PBMCs. The receptors were sampled from a human donor in good health.

This chain joins TRBV19 and TRBJ1-4; maybe TRBD1 (6 bases). Germline CDR1 reads LNHDA; CDR2 reads SQIVND (reference sequence). V was shortened by 8 bases and J by 0 bases, with 10 bases between the two germline ends. The CDR3 runs 14 residues. The CDR3, as DNA: TGTGCCAGTGCCCAGGGGACAACTAATGAAAAACTGTTTTTT. Translated, it gives CASAQGTTNEKLFF. Combining the CDR3 with reference TRBV19 and TRBJ1-4 gives the whole variable domain DGGITQSPKYLFRKEGQNVTLSCEQNLNHDAMYWYRQDPGQGLRLIYYSQIVNDFQKGDIAEGYSVSREKKESFPLTVTSAQKNPTAFYLCASAQGTTNEKLFFGSGTQLSVL.

This clonotype was seen just once. J is TRBJ2-7 and V is TRBV12-3 or TRBV12-4; TRBD1 aligns across 7 bases. J lost 3 bases, V lost 5 bases, and 4 bases had no gene match. This CDR3 has 13 amino acids. The CDR3, as DNA: TGTGCCAGCAGTCTACAGGGGATCTACGAGCAGTACTTC. It yields the protein CASSLQGIYEQYF.

The rearrangement uses TRBV27 and TRBJ2-3; D is perhaps TRBD1 or TRBD2 (7 bases each). CDR3 size: 16 residues. Trimming removed 6 bases at V and 2 bases at J, with 18 bases between. Germline values: CDR1 MNHEY, CDR2 SMNVEV (reference sequence). The CDR3 reads CASSPRGGPPTDTQYF. CDR3 bases: TGTGCCAGCAGCCCCAGGGGGGGGCCACCCACAGATACGCAGTATTTT.

The chain is built from TRBV19 and TRBJ1-1; 8 nucleotides match TRBD1. This CDR3 contains 15 residues. From germline, CDR1 is LNHDA and CDR2 SQIVND (reference sequence). V dropped 6 bases and J dropped 5; count of bases not matched to a gene: 11. The CDR3 loop is CASSETQGAGTEAFF. In DNA, the CDR3 is TGTGCCAGTAGCGAGACTCAGGGGGCTGGGACTGAAGCTTTCTTT.

The rearrangement uses TRBV5-1 and TRBJ2-3; D might be TRBD1 (6 bases). Germline-derived CDR1 and CDR2 are SGHRS and YFSETQ. The CDR3 extends over 16 amino acids. Trimming took 0 bases from V and 4 from J, leaving 15 bases between them. CDR3 nucleotide sequence: TGCGCCAGCAGCTTGGCCGGGACATCGGGCCCAGATACGCAGTATTTT. Its protein is CASSLAGTSGPDTQYF.

This clonotype occurred once. The CDR3 is CASSPPSRGAAAEAFF. The CDR3 coding sequence is TGTGCCAGCTCACCACCGTCGCGGGGAGCAGCGGCTGAAGCTTTCTTT. This rearrangement joins TRBV18 to TRBJ1-1; D is uncertain. The CDR3 has 16 residues. Germline CDR1 is KGHSH and CDR2 is LQKENI. The ends were cut back, 0 bases at V and 6 bases at J, with 17 bases in the middle.

The chain carries TRBV12-3 or TRBV12-4 and TRBJ2-7; D tentatively reads TRBD1 or TRBD2 (5 bases each). Trimming took 3 bases from V and 0 from J, leaving 6 bases between them. The CDR3 has 13 residues. The CDR3 reads CASSLRGSYEQYF. The DNA for the CDR3 is TGTGCCAGCAGTTTGAGGGGCTCCTACGAGCAGTACTTC.

The CDR3 nucleotides are TGTGCCATATCCAACCCGACTAGCGGGGGCCGAGAGCAGTACTTC. This encodes CAISNPTSGGREQYF. The genes are TRBV10-3 and TRBJ2-7; 12 bases align to TRBD2. The V gene's germline CDR1 is ENHRY and CDR2 SYGVKD. The CDR3 contains 15 residues. The trim removed 9 bases at V and 7 bases at J, leaving 13 bases unmatched.

The chain combines TRBV5-1 with TRBJ1-1; the D gene is possibly TRBD1 (6 bases). CDR3 size: 15 residues. Germline CDR1 and CDR2: SGHRS and YFSETQ. Trimming pared 4 bases from V and 0 bases from J, leaving 13 bases between. The chain's CDR3 is CASSLLGGMNTEAFF. CDR3 coding DNA: TGCGCCAGCAGCCTCTTAGGGGGAATGAACACTGAAGCTTTCTTT.

The chain recombines TRBV20-1 with TRBJ1-5; 9 nucleotides align to TRBD1. This CDR3 is 13 amino acids long. CDR1 and CDR2 from the germline V gene are DFQATT and SNEGSKA (reference sequence). J lost 7 bases, V lost 5 bases, and 6 bases had no gene match. The CDR3 DNA sequence: TGCAGTGCTGCACAGGGGGCTAGGCAGCCCCAGCATTTT. Its protein product is CSAAQGARQPQHF.

The J gene is TRBJ2-1, the V gene TRBV10-2; 13 bases align to TRBD2. Trimming took 5 bases from V and 6 from J; bases not matched to a gene: 4. CDR1 and CDR2 from the germline V gene are WSHSY and SAAADI. The CDR3 runs 15 residues. CDR3 loop: CASSPGLAGLNEQFF. In DNA form, the CDR3 reads TGCGCCAGCAGTCCGGGACTAGCGGGGCTCAATGAGCAGTTCTTC.

The J gene is TRBJ2-3, the V gene TRBV14; D not certain. Germline V gives CDR1 SGHDN, CDR2 FVKESK. The CDR3 totals 14 residues. V was cut by 0 bases and J by 6 bases, with 10 bases left in between. DNA for the CDR3: TGTGCCAGCAGCCAAGATAAAGGGCGCGATACGCAGTATTTT. Residues: CASSQDKGRDTQYF. Using reference TRBV14 and TRBJ2-3 for the parts outside the CDR3, the full variable domain is EAGVTQFPSHSVIEKGQTVTLRCDPISGHDNLYWYRRVMGKEIKFLLHFVKESKQDESGMPNNRFLAERTGGTYSTLKVQPAELEDSGVYFCASSQDKGRDTQYFGPGTRLTVL.

V gene TRBV12-3 or TRBV12-4 combines with J gene TRBJ2-5; 9 bases are a match to TRBD2. V trimming: 5 bases; J trimming: 5 bases; junction bases outside the gene matches: 3. The CDR3 sequence is 13 residues long. CDR3 region: CASSAGTSETQYF. The DNA for the CDR3 is TGTGCCAGCAGTGCTGGGACTAGCGAGACCCAGTACTTC.

CDR3 DNA: TGCGCCAGTCCGCAATACTACGAGCAGTACTTC. Amino acids: CASPQYYEQYF. The chain couples TRBV23-1 to TRBJ2-7, with D unclear. TRBV23-1 is recorded as an ORF, its role being uncertain. Trimming took off 9 bases at V and 3 bases at J, with 9 bases between the two ends. The CDR3 has 11 residues.

This clonotype appeared a few times. This chain links TRBV4-2 with TRBJ2-6; 12 bases align to TRBD2. Germline assignment: CDR1 LGHNA and CDR2 YNFKEQ. The CDR3 extends over 18 amino acids. The V and J ends lost 0 bases and 2 bases, in that order; junction bases with no gene match: 2. This CDR3 is CASSQETSGGAGANVLTF. The DNA of the CDR3 is TGTGCCAGCAGCCAAGAGACTAGCGGGGGTGCTGGGGCCAACGTCCTGACTTTC.

V usage is TRBV24-1 and J usage is TRBJ2-3, with TRBD2 as a possible D gene (5 bases). Germline V gene sequence: CDR1 KGHDR, CDR2 SFDVKD. Trimming took off 3 bases at V and 5 bases at J, with 5 bases between the two ends. The CDR3 loop spans 12 amino acids. The CDR3 sequence is CATSDRGDTQYF. The CDR3, as DNA: TGTGCCACCAGTGATCGGGGAGATACGCAGTATTTT.

V is TRBV30 and J is TRBJ2-5, with D possibly TRBD2 on 5 matching bases. Germline values: CDR1 GTSNPN, CDR2 SVGIG (reference sequence). This CDR3 is built from 11 residues. V was pared by 4 bases and J by 7 bases, with 10 bases between. The CDR3 nucleotides are TGTGCCTGGACTCTTGGAGGGACCCAGTACTTC. Its translation is CAWTLGGTQYF. The full variable domain, its missing parts supplied by reference TRBV30 and TRBJ2-5, is SQTIHQWPATLVQPVGSPLSLECTVEGTSNPNLYWYRQAAGRGLQLLFYSVGIGQISSEVPQNLSASRPQDRQFILSSKKLLLSDSGFYLCAWTLGGTQYFGPGTRLLVL.

CDR3 loop: CASTLPRDTDTPDTQYF. CDR3 DNA sequence: TGTGCCAGCACCCTCCCCCGGGACACCGATACCCCAGATACGCAGTATTTT. The rearrangement joins TRBV6-1 to TRBJ2-3; tentative D call: TRBD1 (6 bases). CDR3 length: 17 amino acids. V lost 7 bases and J lost 4, with 24 bases in between. Germline V gene sequence: CDR1 MNHNS, CDR2 SASEGT.

V and J are TRBV2 and TRBJ1-6, with 8 bases matching TRBD1. This CDR3 region has 15 residues. The V gene end was trimmed by 6 bases and the J gene end by 7 bases; junction bases not matched to a gene: 8. Germline CDR1 and CDR2: SNHLY and FYNNEI. CDR3 nucleotide sequence: TGTGCCAGCAGCGAACAGGGGGTCGGAAATTCACCCCTCCACTTT. Encoded protein: CASSEQGVGNSPLHF.